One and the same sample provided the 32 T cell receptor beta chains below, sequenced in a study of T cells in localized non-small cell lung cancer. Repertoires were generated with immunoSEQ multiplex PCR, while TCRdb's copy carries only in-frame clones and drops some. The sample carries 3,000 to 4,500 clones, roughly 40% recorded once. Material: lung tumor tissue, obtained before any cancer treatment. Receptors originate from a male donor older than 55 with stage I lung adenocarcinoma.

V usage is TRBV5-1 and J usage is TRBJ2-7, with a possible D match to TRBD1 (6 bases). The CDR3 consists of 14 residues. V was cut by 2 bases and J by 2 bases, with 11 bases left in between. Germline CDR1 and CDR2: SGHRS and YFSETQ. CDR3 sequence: CASSLQGWAYEQYF. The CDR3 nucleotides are TGCGCCAGCAGCTTACAGGGCTGGGCCTACGAGCAGTACTTC. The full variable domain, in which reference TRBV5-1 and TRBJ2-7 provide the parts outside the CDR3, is KAGVTQTPRYLIKTRGQQVTLSCSPISGHRSVSWYQQTPGQGLQFLFEYFSETQRNKGNFPGRFSGRQFSNSRSEMNVSTLELGDSALYLCASSLQGWAYEQYFGPGTRLTVT.

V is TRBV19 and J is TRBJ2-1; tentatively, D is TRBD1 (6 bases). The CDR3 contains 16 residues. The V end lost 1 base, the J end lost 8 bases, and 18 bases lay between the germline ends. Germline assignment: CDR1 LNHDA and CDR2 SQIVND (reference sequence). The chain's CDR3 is CASSIVRGRGNDEQFF. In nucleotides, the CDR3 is TGTGCCAGTAGTATAGTAAGGGGCAGGGGCAATGATGAGCAGTTCTTC.

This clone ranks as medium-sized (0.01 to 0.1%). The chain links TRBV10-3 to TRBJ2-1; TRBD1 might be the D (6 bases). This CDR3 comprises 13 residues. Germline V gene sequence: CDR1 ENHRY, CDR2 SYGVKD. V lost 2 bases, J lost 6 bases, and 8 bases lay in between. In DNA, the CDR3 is TGTGCCATCAGTGAGGAGGGGGTCAATGAGCAGTTCTTC. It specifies CAISEEGVNEQFF.

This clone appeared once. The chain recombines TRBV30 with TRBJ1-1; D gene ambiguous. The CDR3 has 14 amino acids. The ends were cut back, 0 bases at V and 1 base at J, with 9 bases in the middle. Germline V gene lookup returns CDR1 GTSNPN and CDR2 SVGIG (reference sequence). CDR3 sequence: CAWSVPRQNTEAFF. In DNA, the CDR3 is TGTGCCTGGAGTGTCCCCAGGCAGAACACTGAAGCTTTCTTT.

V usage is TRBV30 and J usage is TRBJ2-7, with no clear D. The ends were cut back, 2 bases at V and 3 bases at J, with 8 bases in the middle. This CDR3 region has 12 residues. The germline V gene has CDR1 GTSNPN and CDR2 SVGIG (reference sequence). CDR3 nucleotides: TGTGCCTGGAGTTTCGGCGGCTACGAGCAGTACTTC. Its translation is CAWSFGGYEQYF.

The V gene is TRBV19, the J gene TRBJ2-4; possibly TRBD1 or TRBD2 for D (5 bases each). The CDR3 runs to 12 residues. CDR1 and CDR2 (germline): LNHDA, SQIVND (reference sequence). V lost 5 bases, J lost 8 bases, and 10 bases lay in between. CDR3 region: CASSGKGHIQYF. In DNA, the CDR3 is TGTGCCAGTAGTGGGAAGGGACACATTCAGTACTTC.

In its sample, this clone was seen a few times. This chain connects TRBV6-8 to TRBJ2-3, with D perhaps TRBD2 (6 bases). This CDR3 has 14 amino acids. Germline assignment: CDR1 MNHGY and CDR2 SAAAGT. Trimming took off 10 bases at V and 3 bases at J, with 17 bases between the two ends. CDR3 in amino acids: CATRAGRWTDTQYF. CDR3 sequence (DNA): TGTGCCACCCGCGCGGGGAGATGGACAGATACGCAGTATTTT.

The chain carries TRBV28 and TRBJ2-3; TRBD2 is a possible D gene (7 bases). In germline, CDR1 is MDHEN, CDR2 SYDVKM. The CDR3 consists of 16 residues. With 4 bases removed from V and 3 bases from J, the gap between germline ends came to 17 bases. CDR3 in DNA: TGTGCCAGCAGTTCCCTCGCGGGGAGGGGGACAGATACGCAGTATTTT. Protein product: CASSSLAGRGTDTQYF. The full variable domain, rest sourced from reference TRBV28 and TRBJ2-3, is DVKVTQSSRYLVKRTGEKVFLECVQDMDHENMFWYRQDPGLGLRLIYFSYDVKMKEKGDIPEGYSVSREKKERFSLILESASTNQTSMYLCASSSLAGRGTDTQYFGPGTRLTVL.

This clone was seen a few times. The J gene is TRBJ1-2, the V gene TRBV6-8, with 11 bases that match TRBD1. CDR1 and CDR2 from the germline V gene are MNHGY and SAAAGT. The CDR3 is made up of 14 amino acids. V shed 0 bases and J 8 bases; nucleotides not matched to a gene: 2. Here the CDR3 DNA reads TGTGCCAGCAGTTACTCGGGGGACAGGGGGGGCTACACCTTC. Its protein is CASSYSGDRGGYTF.

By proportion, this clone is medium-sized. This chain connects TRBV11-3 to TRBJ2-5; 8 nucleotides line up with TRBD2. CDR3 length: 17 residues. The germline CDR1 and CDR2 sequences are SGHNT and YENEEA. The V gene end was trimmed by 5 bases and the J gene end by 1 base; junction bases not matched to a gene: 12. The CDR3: CASSQGGSGTSQETQYF. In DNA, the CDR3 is TGTGCCAGCAGCCAAGGCGGTAGCGGGACGTCCCAAGAGACCCAGTACTTC.

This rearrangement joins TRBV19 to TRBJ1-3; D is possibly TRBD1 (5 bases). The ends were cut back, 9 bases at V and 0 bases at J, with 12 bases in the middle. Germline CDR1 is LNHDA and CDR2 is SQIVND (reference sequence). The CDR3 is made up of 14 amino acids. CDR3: CASNRSGSGNTIYF. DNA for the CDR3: TGTGCCAGCAACAGGAGCGGCTCTGGAAACACCATATATTTT.

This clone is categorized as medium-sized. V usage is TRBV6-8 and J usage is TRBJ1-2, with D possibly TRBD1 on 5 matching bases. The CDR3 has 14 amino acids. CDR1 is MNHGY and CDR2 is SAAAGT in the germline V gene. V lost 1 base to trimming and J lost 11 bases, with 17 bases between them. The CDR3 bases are TGTGCCAGCAGTTACTTGGGGACCCTCTCCCCATACACCTTC. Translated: CASSYLGTLSPYTF.

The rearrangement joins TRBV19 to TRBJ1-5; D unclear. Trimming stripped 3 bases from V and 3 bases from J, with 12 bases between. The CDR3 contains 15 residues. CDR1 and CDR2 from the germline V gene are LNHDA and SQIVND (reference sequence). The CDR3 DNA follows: TGTGCCAGTAGTATTGGGTCTGGGCTCAATCAGCCCCAGCATTTT. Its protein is CASSIGSGLNQPQHF.

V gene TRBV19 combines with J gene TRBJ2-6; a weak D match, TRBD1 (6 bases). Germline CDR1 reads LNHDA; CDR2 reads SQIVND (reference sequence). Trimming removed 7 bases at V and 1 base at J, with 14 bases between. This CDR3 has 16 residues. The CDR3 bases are TGTGCCAGTACCATGGGGGCAGCGTCTGGGGCCAACGTCCTGACTTTC. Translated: CASTMGAASGANVLTF.

The CDR3 reads CASSSGTGLGNTIYF. Written as DNA, the CDR3 is TGTGCCAGCTCATCCGGGACAGGGCTTGGAAACACCATATATTTT. The chain recombines TRBV18 with TRBJ1-3; 9 nucleotides line up with TRBD1. CDR1 and CDR2 (germline): KGHSH, LQKENI. The V gene end was trimmed by 5 bases and the J gene end by 3 bases; junction bases not matched to a gene: 5. CDR3 length: 15 amino acids.

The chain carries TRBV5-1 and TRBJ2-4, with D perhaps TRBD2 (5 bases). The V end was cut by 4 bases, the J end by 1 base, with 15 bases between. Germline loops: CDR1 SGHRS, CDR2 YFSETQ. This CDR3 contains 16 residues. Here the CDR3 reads CASSPFGGSAKNIQYF. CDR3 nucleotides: TGCGCCAGCAGCCCTTTCGGTGGGAGCGCCAAAAACATTCAGTACTTC.

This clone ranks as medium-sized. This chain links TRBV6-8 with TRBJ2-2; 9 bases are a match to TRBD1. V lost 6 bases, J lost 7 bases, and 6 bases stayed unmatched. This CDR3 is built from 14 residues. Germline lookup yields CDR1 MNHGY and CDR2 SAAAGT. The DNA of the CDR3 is TGTGCCAGCAGCCTACAGGGGGCAGTCGGGGAGCTGTTTTTT. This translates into CASSLQGAVGELFF.

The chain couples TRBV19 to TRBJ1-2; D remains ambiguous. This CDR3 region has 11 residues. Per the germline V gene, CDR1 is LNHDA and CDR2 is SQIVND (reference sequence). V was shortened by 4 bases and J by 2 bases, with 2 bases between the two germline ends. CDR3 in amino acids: CASSRNYGYTF. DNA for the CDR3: TGTGCCAGTAGTAGGAACTATGGCTACACCTTC.

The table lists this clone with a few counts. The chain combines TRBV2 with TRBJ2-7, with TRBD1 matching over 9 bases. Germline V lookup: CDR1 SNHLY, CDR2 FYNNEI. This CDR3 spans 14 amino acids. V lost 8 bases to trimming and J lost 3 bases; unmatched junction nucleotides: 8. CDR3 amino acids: CASAEQGAFYEQYF. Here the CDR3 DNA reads TGTGCCAGCGCGGAACAGGGGGCGTTCTACGAGCAGTACTTC.

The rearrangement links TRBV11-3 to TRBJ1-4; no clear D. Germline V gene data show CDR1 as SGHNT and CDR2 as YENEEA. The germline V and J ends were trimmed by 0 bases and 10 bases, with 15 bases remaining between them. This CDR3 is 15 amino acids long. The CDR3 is CASSLEILGVGKLFF. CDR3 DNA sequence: TGTGCCAGCAGCTTAGAGATTCTGGGAGTCGGAAAACTGTTTTTT.

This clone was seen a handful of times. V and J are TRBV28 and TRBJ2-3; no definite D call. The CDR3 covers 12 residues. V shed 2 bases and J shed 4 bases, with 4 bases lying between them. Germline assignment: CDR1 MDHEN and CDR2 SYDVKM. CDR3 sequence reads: CASSLPADTQYF. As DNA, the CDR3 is TGTGCCAGCAGTTTACCGGCAGATACGCAGTATTTT.

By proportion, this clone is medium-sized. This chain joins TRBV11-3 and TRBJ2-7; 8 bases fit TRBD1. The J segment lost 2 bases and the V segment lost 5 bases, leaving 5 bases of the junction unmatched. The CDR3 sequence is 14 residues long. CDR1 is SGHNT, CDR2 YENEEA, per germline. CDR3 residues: CASSDRGRTYEQYF. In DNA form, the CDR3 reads TGTGCCAGCAGCGACAGGGGTAGGACCTACGAGCAGTACTTC.

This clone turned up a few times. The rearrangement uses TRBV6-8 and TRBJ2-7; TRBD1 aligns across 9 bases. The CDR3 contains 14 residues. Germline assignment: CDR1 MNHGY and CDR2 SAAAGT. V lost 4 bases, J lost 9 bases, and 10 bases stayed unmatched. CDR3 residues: CASSSGTGPRTQYF. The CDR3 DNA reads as TGTGCCAGCAGTTCCGGGACAGGGCCTCGGACGCAGTACTTC.

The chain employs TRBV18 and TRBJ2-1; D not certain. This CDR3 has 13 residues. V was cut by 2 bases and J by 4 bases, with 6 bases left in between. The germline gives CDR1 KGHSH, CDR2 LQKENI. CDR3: CASSPAEYNEQFF. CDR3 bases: TGTGCCAGCTCACCAGCGGAATACAATGAGCAGTTCTTC.

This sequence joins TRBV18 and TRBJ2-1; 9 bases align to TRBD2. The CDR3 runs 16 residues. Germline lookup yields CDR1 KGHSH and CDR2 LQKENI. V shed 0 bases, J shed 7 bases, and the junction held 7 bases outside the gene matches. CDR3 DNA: TGTGCCAGCTCACCACCGTCCGGCGGGGGGGCAAATGAGCAGTTCTTC. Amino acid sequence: CASSPPSGGGANEQFF.

The CDR3, as DNA: TGTGCCAGCTCACTCGTCCCCCAAGAGACCCAGTACTTC. Translated: CASSLVPQETQYF. V usage is TRBV18 and J usage is TRBJ2-5; D call uncertain. V was trimmed by 4 bases and J by 1 base, leaving 7 bases between them. The CDR3 has 13 amino acids. The germline gives CDR1 KGHSH, CDR2 LQKENI.

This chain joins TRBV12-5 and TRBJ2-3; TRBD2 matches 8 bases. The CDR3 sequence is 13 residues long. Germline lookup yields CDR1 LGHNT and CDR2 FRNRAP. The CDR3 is CATLAAFTDTQYF. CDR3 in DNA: TGTGCCACACTAGCGGCGTTCACAGATACGCAGTATTTT.

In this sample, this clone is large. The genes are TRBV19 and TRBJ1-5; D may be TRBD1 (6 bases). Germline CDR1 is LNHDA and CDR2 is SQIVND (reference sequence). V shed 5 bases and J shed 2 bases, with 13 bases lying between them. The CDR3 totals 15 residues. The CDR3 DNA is TGTGCCAGTAGTCCGGCAGGGGACGGCAATCAGCCCCAGCATTTT. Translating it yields CASSPAGDGNQPQHF.

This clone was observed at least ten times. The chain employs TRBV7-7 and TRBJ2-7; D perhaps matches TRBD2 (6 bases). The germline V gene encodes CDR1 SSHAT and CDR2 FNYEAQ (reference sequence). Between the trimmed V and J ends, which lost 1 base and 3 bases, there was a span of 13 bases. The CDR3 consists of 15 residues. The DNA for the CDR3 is TGTGCCAGCAGCTTAGACCGGGACTCCCTCTACGAGCAGTACTTC. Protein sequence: CASSLDRDSLYEQYF.

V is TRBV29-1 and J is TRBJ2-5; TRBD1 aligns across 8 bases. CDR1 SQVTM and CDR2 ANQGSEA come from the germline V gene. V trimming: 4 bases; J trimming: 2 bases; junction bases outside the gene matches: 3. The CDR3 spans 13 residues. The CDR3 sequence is CSVGTGIQETQYF. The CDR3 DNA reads TGCAGCGTTGGGACAGGGATACAAGAGACCCAGTACTTC.

This chain's CDR3 is CASSPPGHPYNEQFF. Written as DNA, the CDR3 is TGTGCCAGTAGCCCTCCGGGACACCCCTACAATGAGCAGTTCTTC. The rearrangement links TRBV19 to TRBJ2-1; D might be TRBD1 (6 bases). Germline CDR1 reads LNHDA; CDR2 reads SQIVND (reference sequence). Trimming removed 6 bases from V and 2 bases from J, with 14 bases in between. CDR3 length equals 15 residues.

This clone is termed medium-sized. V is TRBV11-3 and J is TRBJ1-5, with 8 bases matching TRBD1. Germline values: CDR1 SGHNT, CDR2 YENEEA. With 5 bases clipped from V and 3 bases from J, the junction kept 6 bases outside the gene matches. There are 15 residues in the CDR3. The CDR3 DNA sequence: TGTGCCAGCAGCCACGGACAGGGCTACAATCAGCCCCAGCATTTT. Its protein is CASSHGQGYNQPQHF.